A single sample is the source of the 19 T cell receptor beta chains below, sequenced in a study of shared clonotypes between healthy human individuals. Only in-frame clones appear in the TCRdb table, and some are missing; sequencing was by immunoSEQ multiplex PCR. The repertoire holds 600,000 to 750,000 clones, approximately 75% seen once, with about 1.7% in the top ten. The sample comprised memory CD4+ T cells sorted from blood. The subset: CD45RA-negative fraction. These receptors originate from a woman aged 25 to 39 in good health.

Worth noting for this clone: A single base is all that separates this from a far larger clone, so a read error is likely. The chain couples TRBV5-1 to TRBJ1-5; TRBD1 agrees at 7 bases. V shed 1 base, J shed 11 bases, and the junction held 0 bases outside the gene matches. The CDR3 is made up of 11 amino acids. Germline V gene lookup returns CDR1 SGHRS and CDR2 YFSETQ. CDR3 in DNA: TGCGCCAGCAGCTTGACAGGGGCCCAGCATTTT. It yields the protein CASSLTGAQHF.

The chain joins TRBV10-2 to TRBJ2-3; 9 nucleotides align to TRBD1. The CDR3 runs 14 residues. Germline CDR1 WSHSY, CDR2 SAAADI. The trim removed 6 bases at V and 2 bases at J, leaving 3 bases unmatched. The CDR3 DNA is TGCGCCAGCAGACTACAGGGGGCCACAGATACGCAGTATTTT. Residues: CASRLQGATDTQYF.

This chain joins TRBV27 and TRBJ2-1; no firm D call. CDR1 MNHEY and CDR2 SMNVEV come from the germline V gene (reference sequence). The germline V and J ends were trimmed by 4 bases and 13 bases, with 17 bases remaining between them. The CDR3 length is 13 residues. The CDR3 sequence is CASSSPLSQHQFF. CDR3 nucleotides: TGTGCCAGCAGTTCCCCCTTATCCCAACATCAGTTCTTC.

The rearrangement uses TRBV2 and TRBJ2-3, with 7 bases fitting TRBD1. Germline CDR1 reads SNHLY; CDR2 reads FYNNEI. The ends lost 8 bases at V and 6 bases at J; junction bases unmatched: 17. This CDR3 is built from 16 residues. The CDR3 is CASSWTGRFSVDTQYF. The CDR3 coding sequence is TGTGCCAGCTCGTGGACAGGACGGTTCTCGGTGGATACGCAGTATTTT.

The V call is TRBV27, the J call TRBJ2-3; 11 bases are a match to TRBD2. CDR3 size: 15 residues. V gave up 4 bases and J gave up 4 bases; unmatched junction bases: 4. Germline CDR1 reads MNHEY; CDR2 reads SMNVEV (reference sequence). The CDR3 bases are TGTGCCAGCAGTTCACATAGCGGGAGGGCAGATACGCAGTATTTT. Protein sequence: CASSSHSGRADTQYF.

The chain recombines TRBV5-1 with TRBJ2-3; 10 nucleotides line up with TRBD2. The CDR3 totals 17 residues. The germline V gene has CDR1 SGHRS and CDR2 YFSETQ. With V trimmed by 0 bases and J by 0 bases, 4 bases remained unmatched. CDR3 DNA sequence: TGCGCCAGCAGCTTGGTGGCTAGCGGGAGTAGCACAGATACGCAGTATTTT. Its protein is CASSLVASGSSTDTQYF. Looking up the rest from reference TRBV5-1 and TRBJ2-3 gives the full variable domain: KAGVTQTPRYLIKTRGQQVTLSCSPISGHRSVSWYQQTPGQGLQFLFEYFSETQRNKGNFPGRFSGRQFSNSRSEMNVSTLELGDSALYLCASSLVASGSSTDTQYFGPGTRLTVL.

DNA of the CDR3: TGTGCCAGCAGCACCTACCTGGGAGGCTACACCTTC. Its protein product is CASSTYLGGYTF. The V call is TRBV7-3, the J call TRBJ1-2; D uncertain. Between the trimmed V and J ends, which lost 5 bases and 8 bases, there was a span of 12 bases. The CDR3 contains 12 residues. Germline assignment: CDR1 SGHTA and CDR2 FQGTGA.

There are a few counts of this clone. V gene TRBV7-8 combines with J gene TRBJ2-1; 11 bases are a match to TRBD2. The V gene end was trimmed by 5 bases and the J gene end by 3 bases; junction bases not matched to a gene: 9. Germline loops: CDR1 SGHVS, CDR2 FQNEAQ. The CDR3 spans 17 residues. The CDR3 nucleotides read TGTGCCAGCAGCCTTTCCACTAGCGGGAGCCTCTACAATGAGCAGTTCTTC. Encoded protein: CASSLSTSGSLYNEQFF.

This chain joins TRBV28 and TRBJ2-1; 8 positions match TRBD1. The CDR3 totals 17 residues. Germline lookup yields CDR1 MDHEN and CDR2 SYDVKM. With 7 bases clipped from V and 2 bases from J, the junction kept 13 bases outside the gene matches. CDR3 amino acids: CASKSSHQGATYNEQFF. CDR3 coding DNA: TGTGCCAGCAAATCCTCCCATCAGGGGGCCACCTACAATGAGCAGTTCTTC.

V and J are TRBV10-2 and TRBJ2-7; D is possibly TRBD1 or TRBD2 (5 bases each). Trimming took off 7 bases at V and 7 bases at J, with 14 bases between the two ends. The CDR3 contains 12 residues. Germline V gene data show CDR1 as WSHSY and CDR2 as SAAADI. As DNA, the CDR3 is TGCGCCAGCACGGGACGGGGCAAGGAGCAGTACTTC. Residues: CASTGRGKEQYF.

The rearrangement joins TRBV19 to TRBJ1-5; the D is unclear. In germline, CDR1 is LNHDA, CDR2 SQIVND (reference sequence). V lost 1 base, J lost 4 bases, and 8 bases lay in between. The CDR3 extends over 14 amino acids. CDR3 amino acids: CASSIGQQNQPQHF. CDR3 sequence (DNA): TGTGCCAGTAGTATAGGGCAGCAAAATCAGCCCCAGCATTTT.

This rearrangement joins TRBV27 to TRBJ2-1; 7 nucleotides align to TRBD1. The CDR3 has 16 amino acids. J gave up 3 bases and V 4 bases, and 9 bases lay outside the gene matches. Germline V gives CDR1 MNHEY, CDR2 SMNVEV (reference sequence). DNA for the CDR3: TGTGCCAGCAGTTCGTTCCGACAGGGCAGCTACAATGAGCAGTTCTTC. Its protein is CASSSFRQGSYNEQFF.

The V gene is TRBV11-2, the J gene TRBJ1-1, with 7 bases identical to TRBD1. Germline CDR1 reads SGHAT; CDR2 reads FQNNGV. The CDR3 loop spans 16 amino acids. J gave up 4 bases and V 5 bases, and 13 bases lay outside the gene matches. This CDR3 reads CASSLRPRGRVTEAFF. CDR3 sequence (DNA): TGTGCCAGCAGCCTGCGACCGAGGGGGCGCGTCACTGAAGCTTTCTTT.

This chain joins TRBV19 and TRBJ2-3, with 9 positions matching TRBD1. Germline assignment: CDR1 LNHDA and CDR2 SQIVND (reference sequence). The CDR3 runs to 15 residues. The J segment lost 4 bases and the V segment lost 8 bases, leaving 10 bases of the junction unmatched. The CDR3 coding sequence is TGTGCCAGTGGAAAGGACAGGGGACGGTCAGATACGCAGTATTTT. Its protein product is CASGKDRGRSDTQYF. Based on the CDR3 plus reference TRBV19 and TRBJ2-3, the full variable domain is DGGITQSPKYLFRKEGQNVTLSCEQNLNHDAMYWYRQDPGQGLRLIYYSQIVNDFQKGDIAEGYSVSREKKESFPLTVTSAQKNPTAFYLCASGKDRGRSDTQYFGPGTRLTVL.

The rearrangement links TRBV11-2 to TRBJ2-5, with no clear D. This CDR3 contains 14 residues. The germline V gene has CDR1 SGHAT and CDR2 FQNNGV. Trimming pared 6 bases from V and 5 bases from J, leaving 16 bases between. The CDR3 reads CASREFKSQETQYF. The CDR3 region has the DNA TGTGCCAGCAGAGAGTTTAAAAGTCAGGAGACCCAGTACTTC.

This chain joins TRBV28 and TRBJ2-2, with D unclear. The V gene lost 8 bases and the J gene lost 3 bases, with 10 bases spanning the gap. The germline CDR1 and CDR2 sequences are MDHEN and SYDVKM. The CDR3 runs to 13 residues. The CDR3 coding sequence is TGTGCCAGCTTTGAAACTCACACCGGGGAGCTGTTTTTT. Amino acids: CASFETHTGELFF.

In nucleotides, the CDR3 is TGTGCCAGCAGCTTACGCGGGACAAACCAAGAGACCCAGTACTTC. This sequence encodes CASSLRGTNQETQYF. This chain joins TRBV7-7 and TRBJ2-5, with D tentatively TRBD1 or TRBD2 (6 bases each). The CDR3 runs 15 residues. Trimming removed 2 bases at V and 0 bases at J, with 10 bases between. Germline V lookup: CDR1 SSHAT, CDR2 FNYEAQ (reference sequence).

The V and J genes are TRBV5-1 and TRBJ2-2; 7 positions agree with TRBD2. CDR3 length: 14 residues. With 7 bases clipped from V and 7 bases from J, the junction kept 10 bases outside the gene matches. The V gene's germline CDR1 is SGHRS and CDR2 YFSETQ. In DNA form, the CDR3 reads TGCGCCAGCTTCAGTTTTGCGGGAGTCGGGGAGCTGTTTTTT. This encodes CASFSFAGVGELFF.

The chain has TRBV5-6 and TRBJ2-3; 7 bases are shared with TRBD1. Germline V gene sequence: CDR1 SGHDT, CDR2 YYEEEE. The CDR3 has 16 residues. J lost 5 bases, V lost 0 bases, and 9 bases had no gene match. In DNA, the CDR3 is TGTGCCAGCAGCTTGGGTCAGGGGGTAGTCGGAGATACGCAGTATTTT. Translation: CASSLGQGVVGDTQYF.